This T cell receptor (beta chain) was obtained from a study of blood T cells in healthy people across ages. Next came a second PCR, run for roughly 7 to 12 cycles, which used a sample-barcoded 5' primer along with a J-beta primer mix. One entry per CDR3 protein results from TCRdb running MiXCR on the 5' RACE reads. The repertoire holds 1.5 million to 2 million distinct CDR3 sequences, with 30% to 40% as singletons. Healthy Russian Caucasian donors spanned ages roughly 6 to 100 years. Every sample had a minimum of 6.5 million PBMCs isolated. This clonotype has only a few counts. Antigen specificity is unknown. Broader study findings: PBMCs that were unsorted prevented a conclusive naive versus antigen-experienced comparison. The fall in TCR beta diversity per million T cells was roughly linear with age.

Germline V gives CDR1 SGHRS, CDR2 YFSETQ. With V trimmed by 1 base and J by 0 bases, 9 bases remained unmatched. The CDR3 has 20 amino acids. The TCR was taken from a human donor in good health. The genes are TRBV5-1 and TRBJ2-1; 14 bases match TRBD2. Sequencing was performed on blood. The CDR3: CASSLSGGLAGANSYNEQFF. The CDR3 region has the DNA TGCGCCAGCAGCTTGTCCGGGGGACTAGCGGGGGCCAACTCCTACAATGAGCAGTTCTTC. Full variable domain (outside the CDR3, taken from reference TRBV5-1 and TRBJ2-1): KAGVTQTPRYLIKTRGQQVTLSCSPISGHRSVSWYQQTPGQGLQFLFEYFSETQRNKGNFPGRFSGRQFSNSRSEMNVSTLELGDSALYLCASSLSGGLAGANSYNEQFFGPGTRLTVL.